This T cell receptor beta chain was sequenced for a study of Ad26.COV2.S vaccination and SARS-CoV-2 variants. Study-level information: Donor participated within the Ad26.COV2.S arm of the COV1001 trial. Study-wide results and limits: Total T cell responses, in the TCR breadth and depth analyses, may have been underestimated. Substantial response breadth was reportedly seen for spike-specific CD8+ and CD4+ T cells after vaccination.

With respect to this clone: Its antigen remains unidentified.

Measured with immunoSEQ multiplex PCR; TCRdb has only the in-frame clones, and not every one. The table shows about 390,000 clones, with about 90% occurring only once. The treatment denotes: roughly 20 received Ad26.COV2.S at low or high dose, single or two shots; five or six received placebo; per-sample allocation not given. Each sample was drawn 63 days after the first injection (of vaccine or placebo). The CDR3 has 11 residues. CDR1 and CDR2 from the germline V gene are WSHSY and SAAADI. V was clipped by 8 bases and J by 8 bases, with 11 bases between them. The chain combines TRBV10-2 with TRBJ2-3; TRBD2 might be the D (5 bases). Sequences were derived from peripheral blood, sampled in a trial of Ad26.COV2.S vaccine versus placebo. This receptor was taken from a person aged 18-60 years who received the Ad26.COV2.S COVID-19 vaccine or a placebo. CDR3 sequence (DNA): TGCGCCAGCGCAGCGGCGGGTACGCAGTATTTT. Encoded protein: CASAAAGTQYF.